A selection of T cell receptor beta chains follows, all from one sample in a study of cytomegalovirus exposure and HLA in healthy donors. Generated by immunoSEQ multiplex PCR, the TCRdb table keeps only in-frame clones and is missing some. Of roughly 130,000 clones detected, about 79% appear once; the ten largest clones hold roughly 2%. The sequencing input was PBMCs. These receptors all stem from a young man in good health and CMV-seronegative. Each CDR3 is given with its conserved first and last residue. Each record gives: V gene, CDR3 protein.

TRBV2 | CASFRVPPTSGKDEQYF
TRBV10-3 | CAISEQTGADTQYF
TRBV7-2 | CASSLRDLTYNEQFF
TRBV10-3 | CAISGDSNSPLHF
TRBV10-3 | CAISGRPAGITGELFF
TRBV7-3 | CASSLNSDIQETQYF
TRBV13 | CASSLIGSLERDQGITYEQYF
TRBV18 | CASSRATGGQPQHF
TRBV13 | CASRGQTGNTEAFF
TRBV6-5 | CASSYTTQGGNIQYF
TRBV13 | CASSLRQGTEKLFF
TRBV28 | CASSLGQLETQYF
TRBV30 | CAWTPGQGAQGYTF
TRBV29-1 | CSAQYINEQFF
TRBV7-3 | CASSLGRGHYNEQFF
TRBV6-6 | CASTPEQGAYQPQHF
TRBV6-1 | CASSWAGDEQFF
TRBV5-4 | CASSVRGGQGGNIQYF
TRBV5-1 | CASRPGGHGANVLTF
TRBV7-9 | CASSSSLAGGRNEQFF
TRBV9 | CASSVAPGQSQETQYF
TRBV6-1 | CASSYPDWPQHF
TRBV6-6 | CASSYPRGGVRHEQYF
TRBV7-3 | CASSPDDRDTGELFF
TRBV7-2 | CASSLGQNTEAFF
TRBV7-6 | CASSGRKPPIHNEQFF
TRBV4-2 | CASSQDWAASGNTIYF
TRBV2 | CASSERLSGEATDTQYF
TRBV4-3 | CASSPREADTQYF
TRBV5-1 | CASSPGLAGGNTGELFF
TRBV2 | CASSEAPSGMGNEQFF
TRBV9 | CASSVGGGQGNYGYTF
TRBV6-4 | CASKRDRGTEAFF
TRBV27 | CASSLRGRGTGELFF
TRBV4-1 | CASSHSGLAGFIGELFF
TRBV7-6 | CASSLSEAGELFF
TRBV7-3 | CASSSQAGANTGELFF
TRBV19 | CASSNHRGRLGETQYF
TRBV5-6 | CASSLVAGVRETQYF
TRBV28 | CASRLQGAVDEKLFF
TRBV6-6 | CASSYLPGQGNEKLFF
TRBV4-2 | CASSQDQALGQPNEKLFF